The 32 T cell receptor beta chains below come from one sample, sequenced in a study of blood T cells in healthy people across ages. With a J-beta primer mix and a sample-barcoded 5' primer, a second PCR ran about 7 to 12 cycles. TCRdb analysed the 5' RACE reads with MiXCR anew, one entry per CDR3 protein. The sample consists of approximately 800,000 distinct CDR3 sequences, approximately 24% of them appearing once. These same data were also listed under a study on T cells of mothers and their children.

Input material: blood. The receptor source for this set is a boy aged 5-17 years in good health.

The V call is TRBV3-1, the J call TRBJ2-5; the D gene is possibly TRBD1 (6 bases). The better agreement between TRBJ2-7 and the DNA end casts doubt on the J call. The CDR3 has 15 amino acids. Germline lookup yields CDR1 LGHDT and CDR2 YNNKEL (reference sequence). The CDR3, as DNA: TGTGCCAGCAGCCAAGGACAGGTGGACTCCTACGAGCAGTACTTC. This encodes CASSQGQVDSYEQYF.

The sample holds a few counts of this clonotype. The chain combines TRBV5-1 with TRBJ1-2, with 9 bases aligning to TRBD1. The germline V gene has CDR1 SGHRS and CDR2 YFSETQ. V shed 0 bases and J 3 bases; nucleotides not matched to a gene: 12. The CDR3 length is 18 residues. The CDR3 sequence: CASSLEWADRGTDYGYTF. CDR3 nucleotide sequence: TGCGCCAGCAGCTTGGAATGGGCCGACAGGGGGACAGACTATGGCTACACCTTC.

This clonotype has just a few counts. The V call is TRBV29-1, the J call TRBJ2-3, with D unresolved. The length of the CDR3 is 12 residues. Germline CDR1 reads SQVTM; CDR2 reads ANQGSEA. Trimming cost V 5 bases and J 3 bases, with 9 bases left between them. The CDR3 reads CSVLDGTDTQYF. As DNA, the CDR3 is TGCAGCGTTCTGGACGGTACAGATACGCAGTATTTT.

The chain uses TRBV5-1 and TRBJ2-5; TRBD1 aligns across 7 bases. Trimming cost V 3 bases and J 4 bases; bases outside gene matches: 6. This CDR3 is built from 14 residues. CDR1 and CDR2 from the germline V gene are SGHRS and YFSETQ. CDR3: CASSSDRARETQYF. The CDR3 DNA reads as TGCGCCAGCAGCTCTGACAGGGCGCGAGAGACCCAGTACTTC.

The table lists this clonotype with a few counts. V usage is TRBV28 and J usage is TRBJ1-3; D possibly corresponds to TRBD1 (5 bases). Germline V gene sequence: CDR1 MDHEN, CDR2 SYDVKM. V was trimmed by 3 bases and J by 1 base, leaving 25 bases between them. The CDR3 spans 20 residues. The CDR3 region has the DNA TGTGCCAGCAGTTTGCCCTTGGGAGGGGCGATTACTACTTCTGGAAACACCATATATTTT. Its protein product is CASSLPLGGAITTSGNTIYF.

This chain joins TRBV5-4 and TRBJ2-5; 8 nucleotides agree with TRBD2. Trimming took 5 bases from V and 5 from J; bases not matched to a gene: 5. CDR3 size: 13 residues. Germline CDR1 SGHNT, CDR2 YYREEE (reference sequence). The CDR3 DNA follows: TGTGCCAGCAGATCCACTAGCGGCGAGACCCAGTACTTC. This gives the protein CASRSTSGETQYF.

DNA for the CDR3: TGTGCCAGCAGCCAGGGGACCCCTCTTATGAATAGAAGGCCCCAGCATTTT. This encodes CASSQGTPLMNRRPQHF. This chain uses TRBV3-1 with TRBJ1-5; TRBD1 might be the D (5 bases). The CDR3 spans 17 residues. V gave up 3 bases and J gave up 9 bases, with 24 bases separating them. Germline assignment: CDR1 LGHDT and CDR2 YNNKEL (reference sequence).

The V and J genes are TRBV6-6 and TRBJ2-5, with TRBD1 matching over 7 bases. Near its end, the DNA agrees better with TRBJ2-1, so the J call may be wrong. CDR1 MNHNY and CDR2 SVGAGI come from the germline V gene (reference sequence). The CDR3 has 14 residues. For the CDR3, the DNA is TGTGCCAGCACCCCGACAGGGAGTTCCAATGAGCAGTTCTTC. Residues: CASTPTGSSNEQFF.

V is TRBV9 and J is TRBJ2-4, with 7 bases identical to TRBD2. Per the germline V gene, CDR1 is SGDLS and CDR2 is YYNGEE. Losses at the gene ends were 4 bases for V and 7 bases for J; bases not matched to a gene: 11. This CDR3 is built from 15 residues. CDR3 nucleotide sequence: TGTGCCAGCAGCCTTGCGGGGGAGGACTGGAACATTCAGTACTTC. Translation gives CASSLAGEDWNIQYF.

The chain links TRBV3-1 to TRBJ1-2, with a tentative D call TRBD1 (5 bases). V was trimmed by 0 bases and J by 2 bases, leaving 10 bases between them. Germline CDR1 and CDR2: LGHDT and YNNKEL (reference sequence). CDR3 length equals 15 residues. CDR3: CASSQDPDTNYGYTF. The CDR3 nucleotides read TGTGCCAGCAGCCAAGATCCGGACACAAACTATGGCTACACCTTC. Drawing the rest from reference TRBV3-1 and TRBJ1-2, the complete variable domain is DTAVSQTPKYLVTQMGNDKSIKCEQNLGHDTMYWYKQDSKKFLKIMFSYNNKELIINETVPNRFSPKSPDKAHLNLHINSLELGDSAVYFCASSQDPDTNYGYTFGSGTRLTVV.

This clonotype was seen a few times. The rearrangement uses TRBV7-9 and TRBJ2-2, with a weak D call TRBD1 (6 bases). The germline V and J ends were trimmed by 3 bases and 2 bases, with 7 bases remaining between them. The germline gives CDR1 SEHNR, CDR2 FQNEAQ (reference sequence). The CDR3 is 14 amino acids. CDR3 protein: CASSFRGNTGELFF. The CDR3 nucleotides read TGTGCCAGCAGCTTCAGGGGTAACACCGGGGAGCTGTTTTTT.

There are a few counts of this clonotype. The chain joins TRBV11-2 to TRBJ1-2; a weak D match, TRBD1 (5 bases). Trimming took 2 bases from V and 5 from J, leaving 12 bases between them. From germline, CDR1 is SGHAT and CDR2 FQNNGV. This CDR3 has 14 amino acids. CDR3 bases: TGTGCCAGCAGCTTACGGGCCAGGGAGTATGGCTACACCTTC. Protein sequence: CASSLRAREYGYTF.

This clonotype was counted only a few times. Here the CDR3 DNA reads TGTGCCAGCAGTTCCCCGGGACAGGGAAACATTCAGTACTTC. As protein: CASSSPGQGNIQYF. The chain combines TRBV12-3 or TRBV12-4 with TRBJ2-4, with 9 positions matching TRBD1. The CDR3 length is 14 residues. With V trimmed by 4 bases and J by 6 bases, 4 bases remained unmatched.

Regarding this clonotype: Mismatch with germline at one junction end may stem from a read error. The gene calls are TRBV9 and TRBJ2-2; D may match TRBD1 or TRBD2 (5 bases each). Germline CDR1 and CDR2: SGDLS and YYNGEE. CDR3 size: 18 residues. The CDR3 loop is CASSVGATVQGNAGELFF. The DNA of the CDR3 is TGTGCCAGTAGCGTAGGGGCCACGGTCCAGGGAAACGCCGGGGAGCTGTTTTTT.

This clonotype was seen more than once but under ten times. The rearrangement joins TRBV7-3 to TRBJ1-2; a possible D gene is TRBD1 (5 bases). V dropped 5 bases and J dropped 6 bases, with 16 bases sitting between them. The CDR3 consists of 14 residues. The germline V gene encodes CDR1 SGHTA and CDR2 FQGTGA. In DNA, the CDR3 is TGTGCCAGCAGCCTTTGGGGGGGAGGCGATGGCTACACCTTC. Translated, it gives CASSLWGGGDGYTF. Filled out from reference TRBV7-3 and TRBJ1-2, the complete variable domain reads GAGVSQTPSNKVTEKGKYVELRCDPISGHTALYWYRQSLGQGPEFLIYFQGTGAADDSGLPNDRFFAVRPEGSVSTLKIQRTERGDSAVYLCASSLWGGGDGYTFGSGTRLTVV.

The sample holds a few counts of this clonotype. The chain is built from TRBV29-1 and TRBJ2-2; D is perhaps TRBD1 (6 bases). Looked up from germline, CDR1 is SQVTM and CDR2 is ANQGSEA. This CDR3 region has 13 residues. V was trimmed by 7 bases and J by 5 bases, leaving 14 bases between them. CDR3 bases: TGCAGCGCAGGGGAAACGAGGACCGGGGAGCTGTTTTTT. As protein: CSAGETRTGELFF.

A word on this clonotype: An end of the junction does not agree with germline; a read error may underlie this. Written as DNA, the CDR3 is TGTGCCTGCAGCCACGGACAGGGAGTCGGCTACACCTTC. It yields the protein CACSHGQGVGYTF. The V and J genes are TRBV3-1 and TRBJ1-2, with 8 positions matching TRBD1. CDR1 and CDR2 (germline): LGHDT, YNNKEL (reference sequence). This CDR3 spans 13 amino acids.

This clonotype was counted many times. This chain uses TRBV20-1 with TRBJ2-5; D tentatively fits TRBD1 or TRBD2 (6 bases each). The CDR3 is 12 amino acids. Germline V gives CDR1 DFQATT, CDR2 SNEGSKA (reference sequence). Between the trimmed V and J ends, which lost 6 bases and 4 bases, there was a span of 12 bases. Here the CDR3 DNA reads TGCAGTGCCAAGAAGGGGGGAGAGACCCAGTACTTC. Translation gives CSAKKGGETQYF.

This chain joins TRBV7-2 and TRBJ2-3; TRBD2 agrees at 14 bases. V was pared by 4 bases and J by 3 bases, with 0 bases of the junction left unmatched. This CDR3 is built from 15 residues. CDR1 and CDR2 from the germline V gene are SGHTA and FQGNSA. CDR3 DNA: TGTGCCAGCAGCTGGACTAGCGGGAGGACAGATACGCAGTATTTT. This translates into CASSWTSGRTDTQYF.

The chain uses TRBV7-9 and TRBJ2-3; 13 bases line up with TRBD2. The CDR3 totals 17 residues. Unmatched junction bases numbered 8, after V lost 5 bases and J lost 3 bases. Germline values: CDR1 SEHNR, CDR2 FQNEAQ (reference sequence). CDR3 loop: CASSLSTSGGRTDTQYF. The CDR3 DNA is TGTGCCAGCAGCCTTTCGACTAGCGGGGGGCGAACAGATACGCAGTATTTT. Full variable domain (missing parts from reference TRBV7-9 and TRBJ2-3): DTGVSQNPRHKITKRGQNVTFRCDPISEHNRLYWYRQTLGQGPEFLTYFQNEAQLEKSRLLSDRFSAERPKGSFSTLEIQRTEQGDSAMYLCASSLSTSGGRTDTQYFGPGTRLTVL.

The gene calls are TRBV7-9 and TRBJ1-4, with D possibly matching TRBD1 (5 bases). Germline V CDR1 and CDR2: SEHNR, FQNEAQ (reference sequence). V was pared by 1 base and J by 4 bases, with 16 bases between. The CDR3 has 17 amino acids. The DNA for the CDR3 is TGTGCCAGCAGCTTAGGTGGATCGGGACTGGGTAATGAAAAACTGTTTTTT. It specifies CASSLGGSGLGNEKLFF.

The chain couples TRBV5-1 to TRBJ2-5; 9 bases are a match to TRBD1. J gave up 1 base and V 0 bases, and 4 bases lay outside the gene matches. Germline V gene data show CDR1 as SGHRS and CDR2 as YFSETQ. There are 16 residues in the CDR3. CDR3 in amino acids: CASSLGDRVTQETQYF. The DNA of the CDR3 is TGCGCCAGCAGCTTGGGGGACAGGGTAACCCAAGAGACCCAGTACTTC.

This clonotype has more than one count but fewer than ten. The chain links TRBV5-5 to TRBJ2-7; tentative D call: TRBD1 (6 bases). The end of the DNA aligns better with TRBJ2-1, so the J call may be wrong. Germline V gene lookup returns CDR1 SGHKS and CDR2 YYEKEE (reference sequence). The CDR3 has 15 residues. The CDR3 DNA reads as TGTGCCAGCAGGCCACCGGGACACCTTTACAATGAGCAGTTCTTC. Protein sequence: CASRPPGHLYNEQFF.

This clonotype showed up just a few times. The chain links TRBV18 to TRBJ2-1; D is uncertain. The J call may be mistaken, given a closer DNA end match to TRBJ2-7. This CDR3 spans 13 amino acids. Looked up from germline, CDR1 is KGHSH and CDR2 is LQKENI. The CDR3 region has the DNA TGTGCCAGCTCAGCCACGACCTTTCAAGGGCAGTACTTC. Translated: CASSATTFQGQYF.

V is TRBV6-5 and J is TRBJ2-5; D perhaps matches TRBD2 (6 bases). The DNA end lines up better with TRBJ2-1; the J call may be wrong. CDR1 is MNHEY, CDR2 SVGAGI, per germline. The CDR3 runs 17 residues. This CDR3 is CASSYSKTGLIYNEQFF. In DNA, the CDR3 is TGTGCCAGCAGTTACTCGAAAACGGGACTGATATACAATGAGCAGTTCTTC.

This clonotype has only a few counts. The chain couples TRBV10-2 to TRBJ2-6; 9 bases are a match to TRBD1. This CDR3 has 16 amino acids. CDR1 is WSHSY and CDR2 is SAAADI in the germline V gene. Trimming cost V 6 bases and J 2 bases; bases outside gene matches: 5. CDR3 nucleotide sequence: TGCGCCAGCAGGACAACAGGGGGCCCTGGGGCCAACGTCCTGACTTTC. Protein product: CASRTTGGPGANVLTF.

V and J are TRBV10-2 and TRBJ1-4; D gene uncertain. CDR1 WSHSY and CDR2 SAAADI come from the germline V gene. Trimming took off 6 bases at V and 2 bases at J, with 10 bases between the two ends. This CDR3 is built from 14 residues. This CDR3 is CASSSRGTNEKLFF. Written as DNA, the CDR3 is TGCGCCAGCAGCTCTCGCGGGACTAATGAAAAACTGTTTTTT.

The chain links TRBV5-6 to TRBJ1-2, with 8 positions matching TRBD1. V was pared by 3 bases and J by 4 bases, with 2 bases of the junction left unmatched. The CDR3 covers 13 residues. The germline V gene has CDR1 SGHDT and CDR2 YYEEEE. The CDR3 loop reads CASSWDRSYGYTF. The CDR3 coding sequence is TGTGCCAGCAGCTGGGACAGGTCCTATGGCTACACCTTC. Filled out from reference TRBV5-6 and TRBJ1-2, the complete variable domain reads DAGVTQSPTHLIKTRGQQVTLRCSPKSGHDTVSWYQQALGQGPQFIFQYYEEEERQRGNFPDRFSGHQFPNYSSELNVNALLLGDSALYLCASSWDRSYGYTFGSGTRLTVV.

This chain uses TRBV6-5 with TRBJ1-4, with D maybe TRBD1 (6 bases). This CDR3 has 14 amino acids. V shed 4 bases and J shed 7 bases, with 13 bases lying between them. Germline values: CDR1 MNHEY, CDR2 SVGAGI. The CDR3 spells CASSSGGGGEKLFF. CDR3 bases: TGTGCCAGCAGTTCGGGGGGCGGTGGTGAAAAACTGTTTTTT.

The chain combines TRBV12-3 or TRBV12-4 with TRBJ2-7; unclear D gene. Trimming left V 0 bases short and J 3 bases short, with 9 bases between. This CDR3 has 14 amino acids. The CDR3 sequence is CASSLAVTHYEQYF. CDR3 in DNA: TGTGCCAGCAGTTTAGCGGTGACACACTACGAGCAGTACTTC.

This clonotype was observed a handful of times. This chain links TRBV15 with TRBJ2-6; D gene unclear. The V gene's germline CDR1 is LNHNV and CDR2 YYDKDF (reference sequence). V lost 1 base to trimming and J lost 4 bases, with 5 bases between them. There are 14 residues in the CDR3. Written as DNA, the CDR3 is TGTGCCACCAGCAGAGTGAAGGGGGCCAACGTCCTGACTTTC. The encoded protein is CATSRVKGANVLTF. The whole variable domain, remainder taken from reference TRBV15 and TRBJ2-6, is DAMVIQNPRYQVTQFGKPVTLSCSQTLNHNVMYWYQQKSSQAPKLLFHYYDKDFNNEADTPDNFQSRRPNTSFCFLDIRSPGLGDTAMYLCATSRVKGANVLTFGAGSRLTVL.

This chain uses TRBV9 with TRBJ2-2; the D gene is possibly TRBD1 (5 bases). From germline, CDR1 is SGDLS and CDR2 YYNGEE. The CDR3 extends over 13 amino acids. V was cut by 1 base and J by 6 bases, with 7 bases left in between. CDR3 bases: TGTGCCAGCAGCGTACAGGGTGCCGGGGAGCTGTTTTTT. Translating it yields CASSVQGAGELFF.